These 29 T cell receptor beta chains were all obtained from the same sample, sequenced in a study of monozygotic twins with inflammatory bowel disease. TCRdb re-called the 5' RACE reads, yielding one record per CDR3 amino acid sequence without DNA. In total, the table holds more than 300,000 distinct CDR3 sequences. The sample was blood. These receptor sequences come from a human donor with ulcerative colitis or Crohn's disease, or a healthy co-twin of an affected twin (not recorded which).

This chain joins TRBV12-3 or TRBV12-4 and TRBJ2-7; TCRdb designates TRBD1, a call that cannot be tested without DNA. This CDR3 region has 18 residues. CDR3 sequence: CASSLLFREGDYSYEQYF.

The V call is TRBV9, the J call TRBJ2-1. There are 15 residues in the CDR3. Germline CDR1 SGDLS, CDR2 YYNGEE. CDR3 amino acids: CASSVGRGGHNEQFF.

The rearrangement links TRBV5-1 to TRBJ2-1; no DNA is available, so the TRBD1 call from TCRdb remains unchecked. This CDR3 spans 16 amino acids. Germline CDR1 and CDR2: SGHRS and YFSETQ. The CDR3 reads CASSLPSGGPNNEQFF.

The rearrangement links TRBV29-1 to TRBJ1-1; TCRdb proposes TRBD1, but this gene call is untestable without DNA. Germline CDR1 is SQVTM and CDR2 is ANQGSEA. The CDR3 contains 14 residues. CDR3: CSVERGARNTEAFF.

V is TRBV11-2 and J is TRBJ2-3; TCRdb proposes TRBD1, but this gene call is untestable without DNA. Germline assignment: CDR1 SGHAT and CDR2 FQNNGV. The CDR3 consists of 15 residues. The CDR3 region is CASSSELQVPHTQYF.

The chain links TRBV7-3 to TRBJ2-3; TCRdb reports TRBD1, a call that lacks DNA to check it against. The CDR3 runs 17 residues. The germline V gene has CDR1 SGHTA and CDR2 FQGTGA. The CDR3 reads CASSSQPARASTDTQYF.

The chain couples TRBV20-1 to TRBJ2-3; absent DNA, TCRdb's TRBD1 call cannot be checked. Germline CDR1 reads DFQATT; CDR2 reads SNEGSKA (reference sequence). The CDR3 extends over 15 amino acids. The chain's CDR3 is CSARDGRSTTDTQYF.

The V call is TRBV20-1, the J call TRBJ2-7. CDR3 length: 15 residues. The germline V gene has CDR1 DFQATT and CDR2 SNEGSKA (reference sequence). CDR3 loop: CSARNDETVTYEQYF.

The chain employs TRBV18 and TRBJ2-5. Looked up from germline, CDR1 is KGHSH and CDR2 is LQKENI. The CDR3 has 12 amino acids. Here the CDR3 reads CASSPQWETQYF.

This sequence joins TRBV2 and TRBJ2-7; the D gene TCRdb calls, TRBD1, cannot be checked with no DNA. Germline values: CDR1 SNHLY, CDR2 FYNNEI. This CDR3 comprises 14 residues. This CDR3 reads CANHMTGGIYEQYF.

The CDR3 spells CSVEVGLREGYTF. V usage is TRBV29-1 and J usage is TRBJ1-2; TCRdb gives TRBD1 as the D gene, but with no DNA this cannot be confirmed. There are 13 residues in the CDR3. Germline V lookup: CDR1 SQVTM, CDR2 ANQGSEA.

CDR3 loop: CASSSGFYNEQFF. The gene calls are TRBV28 and TRBJ2-1. The CDR3 covers 13 residues. CDR1 is MDHEN and CDR2 is SYDVKM in the germline V gene. Full variable domain (missing parts from reference TRBV28 and TRBJ2-1): DVKVTQSSRYLVKRTGEKVFLECVQDMDHENMFWYRQDPGLGLRLIYFSYDVKMKEKGDIPEGYSVSREKKERFSLILESASTNQTSMYLCASSSGFYNEQFFGPGTRLTVL.

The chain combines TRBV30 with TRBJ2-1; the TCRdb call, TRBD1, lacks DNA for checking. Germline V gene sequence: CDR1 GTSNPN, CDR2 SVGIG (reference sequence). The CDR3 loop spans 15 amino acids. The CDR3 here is CAFTPGQIIYNEQFF.

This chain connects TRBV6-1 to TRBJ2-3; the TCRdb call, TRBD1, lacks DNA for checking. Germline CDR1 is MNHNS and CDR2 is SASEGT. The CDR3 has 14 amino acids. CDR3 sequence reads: CASGTGHLTDTQYF.

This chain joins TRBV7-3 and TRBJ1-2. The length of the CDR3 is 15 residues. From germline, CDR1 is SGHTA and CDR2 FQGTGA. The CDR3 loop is CASSLLGRSDYGYTF. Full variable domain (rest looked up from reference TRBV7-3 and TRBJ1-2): GAGVSQTPSNKVTEKGKYVELRCDPISGHTALYWYRQSLGQGPEFLIYFQGTGAADDSGLPNDRFFAVRPEGSVSTLKIQRTERGDSAVYLCASSLLGRSDYGYTFGSGTRLTVV.

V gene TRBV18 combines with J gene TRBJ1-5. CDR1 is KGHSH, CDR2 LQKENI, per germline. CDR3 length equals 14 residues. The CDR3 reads CASSPPGNNQPQHF.

CDR3: CASRAGTGDETQYF. V and J are TRBV5-1 and TRBJ2-5; as DNA is missing, the TRBD1 call by TCRdb cannot be tested. The CDR3 consists of 14 residues. The germline V gene encodes CDR1 SGHRS and CDR2 YFSETQ.

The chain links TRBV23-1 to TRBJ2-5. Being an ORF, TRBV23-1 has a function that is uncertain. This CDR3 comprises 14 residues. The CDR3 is CASSQLGRRKTQYF.

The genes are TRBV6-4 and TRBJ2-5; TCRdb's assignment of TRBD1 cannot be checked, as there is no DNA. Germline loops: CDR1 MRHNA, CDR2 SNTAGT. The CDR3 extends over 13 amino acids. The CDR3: CASQQGFLETQYF.

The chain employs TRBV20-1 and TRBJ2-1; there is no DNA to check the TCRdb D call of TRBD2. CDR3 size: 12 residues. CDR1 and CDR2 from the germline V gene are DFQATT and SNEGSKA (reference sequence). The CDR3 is CRSGPSYNEQFF.

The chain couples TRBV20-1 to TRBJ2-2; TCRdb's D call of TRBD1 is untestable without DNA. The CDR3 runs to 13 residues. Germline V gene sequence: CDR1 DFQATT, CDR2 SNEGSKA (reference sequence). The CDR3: CSASYRLPGELFF.

CDR3 residues: CSVGGQGTGYTF. The rearrangement joins TRBV29-1 to TRBJ1-2; TCRdb picks TRBD1, but there is no DNA to check that call. CDR1 SQVTM and CDR2 ANQGSEA come from the germline V gene. The length of the CDR3 is 12 residues.

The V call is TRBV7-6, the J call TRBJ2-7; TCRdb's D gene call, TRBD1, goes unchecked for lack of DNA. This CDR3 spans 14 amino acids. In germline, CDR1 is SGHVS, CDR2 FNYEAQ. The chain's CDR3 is CASSLVGTGGEQYF.

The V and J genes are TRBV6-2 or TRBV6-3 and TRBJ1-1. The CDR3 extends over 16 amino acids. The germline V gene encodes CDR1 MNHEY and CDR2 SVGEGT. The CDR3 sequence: CASSYGRRSENTEAFF.

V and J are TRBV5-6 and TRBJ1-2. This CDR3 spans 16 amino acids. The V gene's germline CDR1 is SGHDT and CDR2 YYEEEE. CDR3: CASSLYTGHISYGYTF.

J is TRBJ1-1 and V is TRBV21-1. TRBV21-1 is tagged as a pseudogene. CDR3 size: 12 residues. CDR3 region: CASRGVNTEAFF.

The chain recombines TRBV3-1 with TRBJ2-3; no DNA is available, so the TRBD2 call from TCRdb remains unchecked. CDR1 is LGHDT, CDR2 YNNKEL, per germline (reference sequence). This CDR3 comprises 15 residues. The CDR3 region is CASGEGGGGTDTQYF.

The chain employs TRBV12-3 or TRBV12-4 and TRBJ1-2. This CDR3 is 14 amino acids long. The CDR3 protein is CASSLTGPAYGYTF.

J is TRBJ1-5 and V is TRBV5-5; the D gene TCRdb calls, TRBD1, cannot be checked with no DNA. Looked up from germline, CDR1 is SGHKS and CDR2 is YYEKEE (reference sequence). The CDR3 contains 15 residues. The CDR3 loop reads CASSGEDRNNQPQHF. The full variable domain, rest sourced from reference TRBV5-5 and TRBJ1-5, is DAGVTQSPTHLIKTRGQQVTLRCSPISGHKSVSWYQQVLGQGPQFIFQYYEKEERGRGNFPDRFSARQFPNYSSELNVNALLLGDSALYLCASSGEDRNNQPQHFGDGTRLSIL.